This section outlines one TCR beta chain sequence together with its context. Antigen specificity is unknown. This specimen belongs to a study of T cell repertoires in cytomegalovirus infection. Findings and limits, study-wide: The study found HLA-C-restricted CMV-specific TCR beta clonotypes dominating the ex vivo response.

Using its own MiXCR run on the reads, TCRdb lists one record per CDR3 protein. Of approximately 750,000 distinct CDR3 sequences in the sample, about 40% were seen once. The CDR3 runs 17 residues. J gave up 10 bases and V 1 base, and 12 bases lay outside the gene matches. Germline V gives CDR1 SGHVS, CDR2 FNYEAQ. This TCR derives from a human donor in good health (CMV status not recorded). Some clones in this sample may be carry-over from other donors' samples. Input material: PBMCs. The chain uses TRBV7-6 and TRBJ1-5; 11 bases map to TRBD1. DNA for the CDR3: TGTGCCAGCAGCTTAGTCCGTCCCGGACAGGGGGCCCGTCCCCAGCATTTT. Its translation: CASSLVRPGQGARPQHF.